This TCR beta chain is from a study of blood T cell repertoires in COVID-19 (dated by TCRdb to the early 2020s). Regarding the study in general: Samples from collaborators originated in the United States, Italy and Spain and spanned both the acute and convalescent phases of COVID-19. The prospective study material was composed of cDNA or gDNA derived from T cells, B-cell-depleted T cells, or PBMCs. Deeply sampled blood TCRbeta repertoires from subjects exposed to, actively infected with, or recovered from COVID-19 were included in the dataset. A freely available public database, intended as a resource for researchers studying the immune response to SARS-CoV-2, is where the repertoires were released. The samples were drawn from two sources: the first 160 participants of the ongoing ImmuneRACE study, and 1,000 to 1,500 subjects contributed by 6 global collaborators. Sample metadata almost always included a de-identified subject ID, COVID-19 status, age in years and sex. Where available, HLA class I and class II types were obtained from metadata supplied by the sample provider rather than from assay-based typing. General conclusions and limits of the study: How much clinical and demographic metadata was included differed by source and by participant, and the metadata was provided uncurated.

TCRbeta CDR3 regions were amplified from genomic DNA using the immunoSEQ Assay, a bias-controlled multiplex PCR. In the original analysis: The number of nucleated cells in each sample was estimated from the amplification of reference gene primers within the assay. Sequence reads were collapsed and filtered to measure the absolute abundance of every unique TCRbeta CDR3 rearrangement. For each sample, productive Simpson clonality was calculated by taking the square root of Simpson's diversity index across productive rearrangements. TCRdb mirrors the immuneACCESS table, restricted to in-frame sequences. Some clones are absent from its copies; in checked studies, under half trace to an unresolved V gene, and the reason for the others is unknown. That table supplies the V and J calls and clone size; D and trimming were determined from the DNA. Recorded for this sample are around 58,000 clones; roughly 85% of them occurred a single time. Of the sample, roughly 18% is held by the ten largest clones.

The collaborating institutions used their own protocols to collect whole blood in K2EDTA tubes. For TCRbeta analysis, collaborators shipped samples in one of three forms: frozen whole blood, isolated PBMCs, or DNA extracted from either of those sample types. Comment on this clone: Its binding antigen is unknown. Base-call qualities are not available, and no considerably larger clone is one nucleotide away.

Sequences were obtained from peripheral blood. This clonotype originated in a human donor in a cohort sampled during active COVID-19.

The CDR3 loop reads CASSLTQGFGNTIYF. The DNA sequence is as follows: TGTGCCAGCAGCCTTACTCAGGGGTTCGGAAACACCATATATTTT. The sequence joins TRBV3-1 (or the pseudogene TRBV3-2) to TRBJ1-3; the D gene is possibly TRBD1, with 6 bases matching. The CDR1 and CDR2 encoded by the germline V gene (reference sequence) are LGHDT and YNNKEL. Counted from cysteine to phenylalanine, this CDR3 has 15 amino acids. Only CDR3 DNA remains: 45 bases, in frame from the first base. V was cut back by 4 bases and J by 4 bases, leaving a gap of 14 bases between them.